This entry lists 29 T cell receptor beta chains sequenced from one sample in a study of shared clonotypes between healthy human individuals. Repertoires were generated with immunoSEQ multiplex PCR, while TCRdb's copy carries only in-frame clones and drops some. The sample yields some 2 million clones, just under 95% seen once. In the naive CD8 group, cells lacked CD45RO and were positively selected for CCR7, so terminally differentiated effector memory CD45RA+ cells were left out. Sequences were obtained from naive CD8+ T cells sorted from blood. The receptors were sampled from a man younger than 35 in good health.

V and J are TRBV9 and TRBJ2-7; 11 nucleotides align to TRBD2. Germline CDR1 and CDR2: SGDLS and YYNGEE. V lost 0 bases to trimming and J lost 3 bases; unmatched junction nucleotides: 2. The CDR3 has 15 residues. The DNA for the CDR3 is TGTGCCAGCAGCGTAGATGGGACTAGCGGCTACGAGCAGTACTTC. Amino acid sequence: CASSVDGTSGYEQYF. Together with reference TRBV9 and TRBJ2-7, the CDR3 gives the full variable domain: DSGVTQTPKHLITATGQRVTLRCSPRSGDLSVYWYQQSLDQGLQFLIQYYNGEERAKGNILERFSAQQFPDLHSELNLSSLELGDSALYFCASSVDGTSGYEQYFGPGTRLTVT.

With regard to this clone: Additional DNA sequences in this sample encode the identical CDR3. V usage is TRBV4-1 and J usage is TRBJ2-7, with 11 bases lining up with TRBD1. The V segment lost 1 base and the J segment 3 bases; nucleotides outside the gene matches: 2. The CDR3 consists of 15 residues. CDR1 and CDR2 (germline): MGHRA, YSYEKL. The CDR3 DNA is TGCGCCAGCAGCCAAGGGACAGGGGGCGTCTACGAGCAGTACTTC. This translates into CASSQGTGGVYEQYF.

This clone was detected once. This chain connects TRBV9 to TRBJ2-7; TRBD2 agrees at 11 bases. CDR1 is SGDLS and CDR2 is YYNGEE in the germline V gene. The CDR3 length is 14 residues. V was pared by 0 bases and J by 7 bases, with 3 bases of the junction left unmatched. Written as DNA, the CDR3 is TGTGCCAGCAGCGTAGGTAGCGGGGGGGAAGAGCAGTACTTC. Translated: CASSVGSGGEEQYF.

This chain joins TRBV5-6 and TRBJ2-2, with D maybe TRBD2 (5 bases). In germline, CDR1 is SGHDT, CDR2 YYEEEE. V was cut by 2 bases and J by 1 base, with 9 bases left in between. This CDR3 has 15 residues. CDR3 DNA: TGTGCCAGCAGCTTAACTAGTCGGAACACCGGGGAGCTGTTTTTT. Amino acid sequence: CASSLTSRNTGELFF.

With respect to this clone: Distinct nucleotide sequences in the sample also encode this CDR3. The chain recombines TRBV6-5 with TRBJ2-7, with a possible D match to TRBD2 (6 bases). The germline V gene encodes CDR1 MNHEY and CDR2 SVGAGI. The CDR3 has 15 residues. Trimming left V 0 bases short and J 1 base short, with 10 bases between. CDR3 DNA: TGTGCCAGCAGTTACTCTGGAGGGCTATCCTACGAGCAGTACTTC. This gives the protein CASSYSGGLSYEQYF.

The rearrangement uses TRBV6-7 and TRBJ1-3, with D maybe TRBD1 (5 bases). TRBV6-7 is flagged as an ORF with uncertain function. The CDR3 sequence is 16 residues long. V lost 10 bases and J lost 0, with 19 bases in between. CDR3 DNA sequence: TGTGCCATCCAACGTACGGGACTCAGCTCTGGAAACACCATATATTTT. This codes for CAIQRTGLSSGNTIYF.

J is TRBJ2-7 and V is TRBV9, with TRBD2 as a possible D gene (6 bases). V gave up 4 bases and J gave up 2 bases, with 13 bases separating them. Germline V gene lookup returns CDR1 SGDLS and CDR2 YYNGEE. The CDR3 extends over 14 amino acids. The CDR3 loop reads CASSYGGTAYEQYF. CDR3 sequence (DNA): TGTGCCAGCAGCTATGGGGGGACGGCCTACGAGCAGTACTTC.

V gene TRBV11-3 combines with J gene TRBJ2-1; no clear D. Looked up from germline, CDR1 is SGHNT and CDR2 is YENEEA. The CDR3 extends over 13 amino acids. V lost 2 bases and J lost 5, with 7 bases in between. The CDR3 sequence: CASSLRPNNEQFF. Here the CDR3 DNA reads TGTGCCAGCAGCTTACGCCCGAACAATGAGCAGTTCTTC.

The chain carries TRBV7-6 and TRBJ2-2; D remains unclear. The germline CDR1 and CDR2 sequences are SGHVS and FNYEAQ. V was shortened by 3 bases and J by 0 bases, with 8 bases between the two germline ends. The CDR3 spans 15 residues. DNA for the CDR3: TGTGCCAGCAGCTTCGACGGACCGAACACCGGGGAGCTGTTTTTT. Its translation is CASSFDGPNTGELFF.

This CDR3 is CASSQGQGDNSPLHF. DNA of the CDR3: TGTGCCAGCTCACAAGGACAGGGTGATAATTCACCCCTCCACTTT. The chain links TRBV18 to TRBJ1-6, with 8 bases matching TRBD1. V gave up 4 bases and J gave up 5 bases; unmatched junction bases: 4. CDR3 length: 15 residues. The germline V gene has CDR1 KGHSH and CDR2 LQKENI.

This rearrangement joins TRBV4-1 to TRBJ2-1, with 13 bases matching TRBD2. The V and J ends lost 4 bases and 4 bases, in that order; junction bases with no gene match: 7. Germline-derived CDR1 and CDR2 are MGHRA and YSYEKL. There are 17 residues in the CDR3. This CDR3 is CASSPWTSGSSYNEQFF. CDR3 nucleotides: TGCGCCAGCAGCCCTTGGACTAGCGGGAGTTCTTACAATGAGCAGTTCTTC.

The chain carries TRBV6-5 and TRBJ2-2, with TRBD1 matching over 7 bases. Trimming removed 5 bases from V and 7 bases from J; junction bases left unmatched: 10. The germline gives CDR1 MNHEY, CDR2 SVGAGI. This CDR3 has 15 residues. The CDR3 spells CASSPGQLGFGELFF. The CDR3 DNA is TGTGCCAGCAGTCCGGGACAGCTGGGGTTCGGGGAGCTGTTTTTT.

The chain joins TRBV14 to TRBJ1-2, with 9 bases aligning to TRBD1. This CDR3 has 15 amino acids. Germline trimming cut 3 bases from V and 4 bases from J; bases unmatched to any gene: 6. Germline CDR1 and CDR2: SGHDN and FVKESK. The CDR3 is CASSHPQGAAYGYTF. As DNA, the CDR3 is TGTGCCAGCAGCCACCCACAGGGGGCAGCCTATGGCTACACCTTC.

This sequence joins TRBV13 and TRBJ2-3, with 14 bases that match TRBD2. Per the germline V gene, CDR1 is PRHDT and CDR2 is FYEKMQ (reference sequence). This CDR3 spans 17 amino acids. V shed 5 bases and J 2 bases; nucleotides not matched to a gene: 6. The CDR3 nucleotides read TGTGCCAGCAGCGCCCGGACTAGCGGGGGGTTCACAGATACGCAGTATTTT. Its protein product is CASSARTSGGFTDTQYF.

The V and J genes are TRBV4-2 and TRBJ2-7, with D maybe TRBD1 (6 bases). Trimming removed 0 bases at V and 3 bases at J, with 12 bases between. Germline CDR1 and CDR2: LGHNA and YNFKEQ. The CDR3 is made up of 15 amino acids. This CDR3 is CASSQDWTEDYEQYF. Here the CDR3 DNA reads TGTGCCAGCAGCCAAGATTGGACAGAAGACTACGAGCAGTACTTC.

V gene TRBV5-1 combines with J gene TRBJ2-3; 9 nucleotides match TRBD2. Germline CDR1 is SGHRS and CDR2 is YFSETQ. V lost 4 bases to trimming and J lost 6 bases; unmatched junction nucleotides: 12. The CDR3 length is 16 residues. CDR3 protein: CASSPGLAGVLDTQYF. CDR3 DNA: TGCGCCAGCAGCCCTGGATTAGCGGGGGTTTTGGATACGCAGTATTTT.

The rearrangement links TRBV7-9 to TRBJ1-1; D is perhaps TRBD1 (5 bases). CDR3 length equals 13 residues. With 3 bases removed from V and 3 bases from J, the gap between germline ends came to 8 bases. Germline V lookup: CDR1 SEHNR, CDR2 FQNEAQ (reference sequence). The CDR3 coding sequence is TGTGCCAGCAGCTTTGGGGGACACACTGAAGCTTTCTTT. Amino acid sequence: CASSFGGHTEAFF.

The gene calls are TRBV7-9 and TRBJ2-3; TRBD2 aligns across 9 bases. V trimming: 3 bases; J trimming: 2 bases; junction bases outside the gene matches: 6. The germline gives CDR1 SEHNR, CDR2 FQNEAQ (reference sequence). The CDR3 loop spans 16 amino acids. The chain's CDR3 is CASSLRLAGDTDTQYF. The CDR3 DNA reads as TGTGCCAGCAGCTTGAGGTTAGCGGGGGACACAGATACGCAGTATTTT.

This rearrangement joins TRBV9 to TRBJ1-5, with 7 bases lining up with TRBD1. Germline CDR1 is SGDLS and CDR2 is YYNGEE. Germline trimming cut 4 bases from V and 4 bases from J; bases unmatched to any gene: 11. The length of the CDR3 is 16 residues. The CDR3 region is CASSKEADRRNQPQHF. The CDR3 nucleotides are TGTGCCAGCAGCAAAGAAGCGGACAGGAGAAATCAGCCCCAGCATTTT.

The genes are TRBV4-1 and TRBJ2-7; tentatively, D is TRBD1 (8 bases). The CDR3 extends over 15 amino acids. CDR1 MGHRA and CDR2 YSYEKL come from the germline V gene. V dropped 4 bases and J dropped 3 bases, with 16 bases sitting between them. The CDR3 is CASSLQGASGYEQYF. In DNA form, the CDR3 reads TGCGCCAGCAGCCTTCAGGGGGCTAGCGGCTACGAGCAGTACTTC.

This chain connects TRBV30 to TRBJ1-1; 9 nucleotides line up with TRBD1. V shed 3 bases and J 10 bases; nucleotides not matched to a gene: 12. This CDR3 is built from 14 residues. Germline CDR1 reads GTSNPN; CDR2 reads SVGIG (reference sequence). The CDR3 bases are TGTGCCTGGAGCCCGGGACAGGGCAGTACAGGAGCTTTCTTT. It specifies CAWSPGQGSTGAFF.

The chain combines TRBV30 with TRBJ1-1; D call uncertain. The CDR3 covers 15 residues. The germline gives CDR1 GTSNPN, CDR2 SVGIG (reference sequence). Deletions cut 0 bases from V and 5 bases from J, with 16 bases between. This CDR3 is CAWSVGLLEGTEAFF. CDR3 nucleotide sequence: TGTGCCTGGAGTGTCGGACTCCTCGAGGGAACTGAAGCTTTCTTT.

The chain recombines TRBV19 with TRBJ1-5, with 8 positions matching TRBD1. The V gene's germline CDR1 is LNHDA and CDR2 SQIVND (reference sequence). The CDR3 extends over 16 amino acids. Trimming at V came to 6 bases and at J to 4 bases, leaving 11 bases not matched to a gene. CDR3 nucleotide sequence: TGTGCCAGTAGCGAAGGACAGGGTAGTATGAATCAGCCCCAGCATTTT. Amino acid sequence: CASSEGQGSMNQPQHF.

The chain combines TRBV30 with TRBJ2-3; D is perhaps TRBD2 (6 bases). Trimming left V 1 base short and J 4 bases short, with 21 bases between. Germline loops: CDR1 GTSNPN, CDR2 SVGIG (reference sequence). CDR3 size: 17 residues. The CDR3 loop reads CAWSGTLQRLDSDTQYF. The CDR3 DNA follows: TGTGCCTGGAGTGGGACCCTACAGAGACTAGACTCAGATACGCAGTATTTT.

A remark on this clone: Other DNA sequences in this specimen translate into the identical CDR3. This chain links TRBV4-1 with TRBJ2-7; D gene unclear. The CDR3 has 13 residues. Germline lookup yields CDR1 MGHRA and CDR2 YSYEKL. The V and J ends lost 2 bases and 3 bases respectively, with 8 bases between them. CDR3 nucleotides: TGCGCCAGCAGCCAACCTGGTCGCTACGAGCAGTACTTC. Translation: CASSQPGRYEQYF.

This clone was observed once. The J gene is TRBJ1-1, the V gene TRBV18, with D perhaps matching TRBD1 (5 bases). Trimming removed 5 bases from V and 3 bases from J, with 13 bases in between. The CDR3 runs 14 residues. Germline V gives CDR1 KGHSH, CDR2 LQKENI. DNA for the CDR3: TGTGCCAGCTCATTTCAGGGTACGGACACTGAAGCTTTCTTT. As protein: CASSFQGTDTEAFF.

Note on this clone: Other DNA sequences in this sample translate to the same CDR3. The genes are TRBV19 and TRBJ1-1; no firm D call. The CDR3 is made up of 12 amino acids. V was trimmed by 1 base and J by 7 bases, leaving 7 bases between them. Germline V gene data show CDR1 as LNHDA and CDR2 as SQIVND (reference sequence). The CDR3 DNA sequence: TGTGCCAGTAGTATAGGACGTTTTGAAGCTTTCTTT. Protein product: CASSIGRFEAFF.

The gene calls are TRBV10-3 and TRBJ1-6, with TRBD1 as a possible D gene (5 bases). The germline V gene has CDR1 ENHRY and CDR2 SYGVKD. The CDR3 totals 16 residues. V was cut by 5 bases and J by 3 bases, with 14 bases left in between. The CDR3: CAISPGTEIYNSPLHF. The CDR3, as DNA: TGTGCCATCAGTCCCGGGACTGAAATCTATAATTCACCCCTCCACTTT.

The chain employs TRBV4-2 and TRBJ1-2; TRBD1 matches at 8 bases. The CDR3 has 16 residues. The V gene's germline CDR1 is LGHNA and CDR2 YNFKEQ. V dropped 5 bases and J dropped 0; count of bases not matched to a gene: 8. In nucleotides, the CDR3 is TGTGCCAGCAGCATGACAGGGGAAGGCACTAACTATGGCTACACCTTC. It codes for CASSMTGEGTNYGYTF.